A single sample gave rise to the 10 T cell receptor beta chains below, sequenced in a study of CD4 T cells in relation to SARS-CoV-2 and coronaviruses. The unexposed donors gave CD4+ T cells in about 2011-2018, prior to COVID-19. CD4+ T cells were isolated from the cells after around 11 days of culture. TCRdb keeps only in-frame clones here, not all; method: immunoSEQ multiplex PCR. The table shows tens of thousands of clones, with about three quarters occurring only once. Antigens of these TCRs are unknown. Sequencing used CD4+ T cells from PBMCs, cultured in vitro. The receptors come from a human donor in good health.

The rearrangement uses TRBV11-1 and TRBJ2-1; 7 nucleotides line up with TRBD2. Germline CDR1 is SGHAT and CDR2 is FQDESV (reference sequence). The CDR3 contains 14 residues. After removal of 4 bases from V and 5 bases from J, the junction contained 5 bases not matched to a gene. The CDR3 spells CASSWEGSHNEQFF. CDR3 DNA: TGTGCCAGCAGCTGGGAGGGTTCGCACAATGAGCAGTTCTTC.

This clone is large. V is TRBV12-5 and J is TRBJ2-1; TRBD1 matches at 9 bases. Trimming removed 6 bases from V and 7 bases from J; junction bases left unmatched: 13. Germline lookup yields CDR1 LGHNT and CDR2 FRNRAP. The CDR3 is made up of 16 amino acids. CDR3 DNA: TGTGCTAGTGGCCCCCTCCCGGGACAGGGTCCGAATGAGCAGTTCTTC. This codes for CASGPLPGQGPNEQFF.

The rearrangement links TRBV12-3 or TRBV12-4 to TRBJ2-3; no clear D. Trimming cost V 6 bases and J 5 bases, with 12 bases left between them. This CDR3 contains 13 residues. The CDR3 region is CASREPSEDTQYF. CDR3 coding DNA: TGTGCCAGCAGGGAACCGTCGGAAGATACGCAGTATTTT.

The genes are TRBV5-1 and TRBJ2-7; D is unresolved. The CDR3 has 15 amino acids. Germline CDR1 reads SGHRS; CDR2 reads YFSETQ. Trimming left V 0 bases short and J 2 bases short, with 12 bases between. This CDR3 reads CASSLVSRATYEQYF. CDR3 in DNA: TGCGCCAGCAGCTTGGTTTCTCGCGCGACCTACGAGCAGTACTTC. Looking up the rest from reference TRBV5-1 and TRBJ2-7 gives the full variable domain: KAGVTQTPRYLIKTRGQQVTLSCSPISGHRSVSWYQQTPGQGLQFLFEYFSETQRNKGNFPGRFSGRQFSNSRSEMNVSTLELGDSALYLCASSLVSRATYEQYFGPGTRLTVT.

The V call is TRBV2, the J call TRBJ2-7, with TRBD1 identical over 8 bases. Trimming removed 11 bases from V and 1 base from J; junction bases left unmatched: 10. Germline loops: CDR1 SNHLY, CDR2 FYNNEI. The CDR3 runs 14 residues. CDR3 sequence (DNA): TGTGCCTCCGGGCAGGGGGCTCAGTCCTACGAGCAGTACTTC. Residues: CASGQGAQSYEQYF.

This clone turned up a few times. This sequence joins TRBV27 and TRBJ2-2, with D possibly being TRBD1 or TRBD2 (6 bases each). CDR1 is MNHEY and CDR2 is SMNVEV in the germline V gene (reference sequence). This CDR3 spans 14 amino acids. Trimming took off 2 bases at V and 9 bases at J, with 13 bases between the two ends. CDR3 nucleotides: TGTGCCAGCAGTTTAAATGGAGGGGGTCGGGAGCTGTTTTTT. Encoded protein: CASSLNGGGRELFF.

The chain is built from TRBV2 and TRBJ2-7; D may be TRBD2 (6 bases). Between the trimmed V and J ends, which lost 7 bases and 5 bases, there was a span of 21 bases. This CDR3 has 15 residues. Germline V CDR1 and CDR2: SNHLY, FYNNEI. This CDR3 reads CASKEGLQAIDEQYF. The CDR3 region has the DNA TGTGCCAGCAAGGAGGGACTGCAGGCCATTGACGAGCAGTACTTC.

This clone is labeled as medium-sized. The genes are TRBV12-5 and TRBJ2-3; 12 nucleotides line up with TRBD2. The ends lost 2 bases at V and 5 bases at J; junction bases unmatched: 5. CDR3 length: 16 amino acids. Per the germline V gene, CDR1 is LGHNT and CDR2 is FRNRAP. The DNA for the CDR3 is TGTGCTAGTGGTTTGAGACTAGCGGGAGTAAGAGATACGCAGTATTTT. Translating gives CASGLRLAGVRDTQYF. The whole variable domain, remainder taken from reference TRBV12-5 and TRBJ2-3, is DARVTQTPRHKVTEMGQEVTMRCQPILGHNTVFWYRQTMMQGLELLAYFRNRAPLDDSGMPKDRFSAEMPDATLATLKIQPSEPRDSAVYFCASGLRLAGVRDTQYFGPGTRLTVL.

This chain links TRBV9 with TRBJ2-7; D might be TRBD1 or TRBD2, each matching 6 bases. V was shortened by 0 bases and J by 5 bases, with 12 bases between the two germline ends. CDR1 is SGDLS, CDR2 YYNGEE, per germline. The CDR3 spans 14 residues. CDR3 coding DNA: TGTGCCAGCAGCGTAGGCGGGACATCTAACGAGCAGTACTTC. Translated, it gives CASSVGGTSNEQYF.

This clone has only a few counts. This chain uses TRBV5-4 with TRBJ1-2; D is unresolved. Germline assignment: CDR1 SGHNT and CDR2 YYREEE (reference sequence). This CDR3 is 13 amino acids long. Trimming removed 1 base from V and 4 bases from J, with 8 bases in between. The CDR3 reads CASSLQTRYGYTF. CDR3 bases: TGTGCCAGCAGCTTGCAGACACGCTATGGCTACACCTTC.